The 27 T cell receptor beta chains below all came from one sample that was sequenced in a study of graft-versus-host responses after intestinal transplantation. Some clones are missing from TCRdb's copy, which holds only in-frame ones; the method was immunoSEQ multiplex PCR. Here the sample spans 7,000 to 10,000 clones, more than 30% being singletons. This sample comprised alloreactive CD4+ T cells from a mixed lymphocyte reaction culture, obtained before intestinal transplant. Subset noted: CFSE-low proliferating T cells sorted from roughly six-day pre-transplant mixed lymphocyte reaction (GvH or HvG direction). These receptors all come from a human patient who received an intestinal transplant.

This clone was seen a few times. The genes are TRBV27 and TRBJ1-1; D ambiguous. Germline V gives CDR1 MNHEY, CDR2 SMNVEV (reference sequence). CDR3 length: 13 amino acids. Trimming removed 8 bases from V and 3 bases from J, with 13 bases in between. DNA of the CDR3: TGTGCCAGCGGCAGTCTCGTCTACACTGAAGCTTTCTTT. Translating gives CASGSLVYTEAFF.

The chain joins TRBV10-3 to TRBJ2-7, with TRBD2 matching over 13 bases. The CDR3 runs to 14 residues. Germline trimming cut 6 bases from V and 5 bases from J; bases unmatched to any gene: 4. The germline V gene encodes CDR1 ENHRY and CDR2 SYGVKD. DNA of the CDR3: TGTGCCATCAGGGCCGGACTAGCGGGAGACGAGCAGTACTTC. It is translated as CAIRAGLAGDEQYF.

Within the sample, this clone is medium-sized. This chain joins TRBV19 and TRBJ1-2; a weak D match, TRBD1 (6 bases). The CDR3 is made up of 14 amino acids. V lost 4 bases to trimming and J lost 0 bases, with 9 bases between them. The V gene's germline CDR1 is LNHDA and CDR2 SQIVND (reference sequence). CDR3 loop: CASSTTGANYGYTF. The CDR3 nucleotides read TGTGCCAGTAGTACGACAGGAGCTAACTATGGCTACACCTTC.

The rearrangement links TRBV9 to TRBJ2-3; 15 bases are a match to TRBD2. The germline CDR1 and CDR2 sequences are SGDLS and YYNGEE. The CDR3 covers 18 residues. V trimming: 2 bases; J trimming: 2 bases; junction bases outside the gene matches: 6. CDR3 DNA: TGTGCCAGCAGCGTCCAGGGACTAGCGGGAGGCCCCACAGATACGCAGTATTTT. This encodes CASSVQGLAGGPTDTQYF.

V is TRBV28 and J is TRBJ1-4; D not certain. With 3 bases removed from V and 5 bases from J, the gap between germline ends came to 4 bases. This CDR3 region has 12 residues. Germline V gene data show CDR1 as MDHEN and CDR2 as SYDVKM. The CDR3 reads CASSLRNEKLFF. In nucleotides, the CDR3 is TGTGCCAGCAGTTTGAGGAATGAAAAACTGTTTTTT. Full variable domain (missing parts from reference TRBV28 and TRBJ1-4): DVKVTQSSRYLVKRTGEKVFLECVQDMDHENMFWYRQDPGLGLRLIYFSYDVKMKEKGDIPEGYSVSREKKERFSLILESASTNQTSMYLCASSLRNEKLFFGSGTQLSVL.

This clone is medium-sized. The V call is TRBV30, the J call TRBJ2-1; 7 bases line up with TRBD2. J gave up 3 bases and V 4 bases, and 6 bases lay outside the gene matches. The germline V gene has CDR1 GTSNPN and CDR2 SVGIG (reference sequence). This CDR3 region has 14 residues. CDR3 coding DNA: TGTGCCTGGAATTATAAGCGGGGCTACAATGAGCAGTTCTTC. It yields the protein CAWNYKRGYNEQFF.

The rearrangement uses TRBV7-9 and TRBJ2-3; the match to TRBD1 covers 8 bases. Germline trimming cut 3 bases from V and 3 bases from J; bases unmatched to any gene: 5. CDR1 and CDR2 (germline): SEHNR, FQNEAQ (reference sequence). This CDR3 comprises 15 residues. The CDR3 spells CASSFTGGSTDTQYF. For the CDR3, the DNA is TGTGCCAGCAGCTTCACAGGGGGGTCGACAGATACGCAGTATTTT.

This sequence joins TRBV7-2 and TRBJ1-6; 8 bases are shared with TRBD1. CDR3 length equals 15 residues. Germline CDR1 reads SGHTA; CDR2 reads FQGNSA. V was clipped by 5 bases and J by 7 bases; unmatched bases: 7. This chain's CDR3 is CASSAGQGSNSPLHF. The DNA for the CDR3 is TGTGCCAGCAGCGCCGGACAGGGATCAAATTCACCCCTCCACTTT.

The genes are TRBV4-2 and TRBJ1-1; D may be TRBD1 (5 bases). Germline CDR1 LGHNA, CDR2 YNFKEQ. This CDR3 is 13 amino acids long. Trimming removed 0 bases from V and 9 bases from J, with 11 bases in between. The CDR3 reads CASSQEATVKAFF. The CDR3 coding sequence is TGTGCCAGCAGCCAAGAGGCGACAGTGAAAGCTTTCTTT.

The chain recombines TRBV7-3 with TRBJ2-1; possibly TRBD2 for D (5 bases). V gave up 1 base and J gave up 7 bases, with 5 bases separating them. The CDR3 has 12 residues. Per germline, CDR1 SGHTA and CDR2 FQGTGA. CDR3 sequence: CASSLRGNEQFF. The CDR3, as DNA: TGTGCCAGCAGCTTAAGAGGGAATGAGCAGTTCTTC.

The V call is TRBV11-2, the J call TRBJ2-5, with D possibly TRBD2 on 5 matching bases. Trimming took off 1 base at V and 7 bases at J, with 10 bases between the two ends. Looked up from germline, CDR1 is SGHAT and CDR2 is FQNNGV. This CDR3 has 13 residues. The CDR3 protein is CASSLVGLLTQYF. The CDR3 nucleotides read TGTGCCAGCAGCTTAGTTGGACTGCTGACCCAGTACTTC.

This clone has only a few counts. V usage is TRBV7-2 and J usage is TRBJ1-1, with 10 bases fitting TRBD1. V trimming: 5 bases; J trimming: 2 bases; junction bases outside the gene matches: 14. The germline V gene encodes CDR1 SGHTA and CDR2 FQGNSA. The CDR3 length is 18 residues. CDR3 DNA sequence: TGTGCCAGCAGCCTTAAACCGGGACAGGGGAGGAGAAACACTGAAGCTTTCTTT. It specifies CASSLKPGQGRRNTEAFF.

This clone came up a few times. The chain uses TRBV14 and TRBJ2-5; 9 bases match TRBD1. V was pared by 5 bases and J by 0 bases, with 4 bases of the junction left unmatched. Germline V CDR1 and CDR2: SGHDN, FVKESK. The CDR3 covers 15 residues. The CDR3 sequence is CASSLRTGDQETQYF. In DNA form, the CDR3 reads TGTGCCAGCAGCTTGAGGACAGGGGACCAAGAGACCCAGTACTTC.

This clone has just a few counts. The chain links TRBV5-1 to TRBJ2-1, with D perhaps TRBD2 (7 bases). The germline V gene encodes CDR1 SGHRS and CDR2 YFSETQ. V lost 5 bases to trimming and J lost 6 bases, with 15 bases between them. The CDR3 extends over 14 amino acids. The CDR3 is CASRLAGGLNEQFF. The DNA of the CDR3 is TGCGCCAGCAGGCTAGCCGGGGGGCTCAATGAGCAGTTCTTC.

By sample share, this clone is large. The chain has TRBV7-9 and TRBJ1-1; TRBD1 agrees at 7 bases. The length of the CDR3 is 14 residues. V was clipped by 5 bases and J by 1 base; unmatched bases: 4. Germline assignment: CDR1 SEHNR and CDR2 FQNEAQ (reference sequence). CDR3 loop: CASSTRQGNTEAFF. In DNA form, the CDR3 reads TGTGCCAGCAGCACCCGACAGGGGAACACTGAAGCTTTCTTT.

The chain is built from TRBV28 and TRBJ2-2, with 10 nucleotides matching TRBD2. In germline, CDR1 is MDHEN, CDR2 SYDVKM. This CDR3 is 15 amino acids long. The V gene end was trimmed by 4 bases and the J gene end by 7 bases; junction bases not matched to a gene: 6. Here the CDR3 reads CASSSSGSGFGELFF. In nucleotides, the CDR3 is TGTGCCAGCAGTTCTAGCGGGAGCGGGTTCGGGGAGCTGTTTTTT.

This clone was counted between two and nine times. The gene calls are TRBV6-5 and TRBJ2-7; 9 bases align to TRBD1. Per the germline V gene, CDR1 is MNHEY and CDR2 is SVGAGI. Trimming took 6 bases from V and 5 from J; bases not matched to a gene: 8. This CDR3 is built from 14 residues. CDR3 DNA: TGTGCCAGCAGCCGGGACAGGGTAATACACGAGCAGTACTTC. Amino acid sequence: CASSRDRVIHEQYF.

The chain combines TRBV5-4 with TRBJ2-2, with 8 bases identical to TRBD1. There are 14 residues in the CDR3. The J segment lost 5 bases and the V segment lost 3 bases, leaving 3 bases of the junction unmatched. Germline V CDR1 and CDR2: SGHNT, YYREEE (reference sequence). The CDR3 sequence: CASSSHRGTGELFF. The CDR3 bases are TGTGCCAGCAGCTCGCACAGGGGGACCGGGGAGCTGTTTTTT.

Of note for this clone: A read error may produce the germline difference seen at one junction end. CDR3 sequence: CASSLAGPSSYEQYF. The CDR3 DNA is TGTGCCAGCAGCCTAGCGGGGCCCAGCTCCTACGAGCAGTACTTC. The genes are TRBV7-9 and TRBJ2-7, with 9 bases fitting TRBD2. Per the germline V gene, CDR1 is SEHNR and CDR2 is FQNEAQ (reference sequence). The CDR3 is 15 residues long.

The rearrangement joins TRBV30 to TRBJ2-7; D may be TRBD1 (5 bases). CDR1 and CDR2 (germline): GTSNPN, SVGIG (reference sequence). The CDR3 consists of 13 residues. Trimming cost V 4 bases and J 2 bases, with 12 bases left between them. The CDR3 DNA follows: TGTGCCTGGAATCATCCAGGGCCCTACGAGCAGTACTTC. Translation: CAWNHPGPYEQYF. Using reference TRBV30 and TRBJ2-7 for the parts outside the CDR3, the full variable domain is SQTIHQWPATLVQPVGSPLSLECTVEGTSNPNLYWYRQAAGRGLQLLFYSVGIGQISSEVPQNLSASRPQDRQFILSSKKLLLSDSGFYLCAWNHPGPYEQYFGPGTRLTVT.

This chain joins TRBV6-5 and TRBJ1-1; tentatively, D is TRBD1 (5 bases). CDR1 MNHEY and CDR2 SVGAGI come from the germline V gene. The CDR3 extends over 12 amino acids. Trimming took off 6 bases at V and 4 bases at J, with 9 bases between the two ends. The CDR3 region has the DNA TGTGCCAGCAGCCCCGGGGGCACTGAAGCTTTCTTT. This translates into CASSPGGTEAFF.

The chain has TRBV6-5 and TRBJ2-3, with TRBD2 identical over 8 bases. CDR1 MNHEY and CDR2 SVGAGI come from the germline V gene. The CDR3 runs to 14 residues. V was pared by 6 bases and J by 5 bases, with 7 bases of the junction left unmatched. The CDR3 sequence: CASRGGTRGDTQYF. The CDR3 region has the DNA TGTGCCAGCAGGGGCGGGACTAGGGGAGATACGCAGTATTTT.

CDR3 coding DNA: TGTGCCACCAATACAGGGTCCTACGAGCAGTACTTC. Translated, it gives CATNTGSYEQYF. The chain is built from TRBV28 and TRBJ2-7; tentatively, D is TRBD1 (6 bases). CDR3 length equals 12 residues. Trimming removed 10 bases at V and 1 base at J, with 11 bases between. Germline V gives CDR1 MDHEN, CDR2 SYDVKM.

In its sample, this clone ranks as medium-sized (0.01 to 0.1%). This chain uses TRBV5-6 with TRBJ1-2; tentatively, D is TRBD1 (6 bases). V was clipped by 2 bases and J by 1 base, with 15 bases between them. This CDR3 contains 16 residues. Germline V CDR1 and CDR2: SGHDT, YYEEEE. The CDR3 loop is CASSFGQGISNYGYTF. The CDR3 DNA follows: TGTGCCAGCAGCTTCGGGCAGGGGATAAGTAACTATGGCTACACCTTC.

By frequency in the sample, this clone is medium-sized. The V call is TRBV10-3, the J call TRBJ1-4, with 8 bases matching TRBD1. The V gene's germline CDR1 is ENHRY and CDR2 SYGVKD. The CDR3 is 17 residues long. Trimming cost V 2 bases and J 3 bases; bases outside gene matches: 8. The CDR3 bases are TGTGCCATCAGTGAGGCAGGACAGGGTAGGGCTAATGAAAAACTGTTTTTT. Translating it yields CAISEAGQGRANEKLFF.

This clone turned up a few times. The chain links TRBV6-5 to TRBJ2-3; 7 bases align to TRBD2. The germline V gene has CDR1 MNHEY and CDR2 SVGAGI. V lost 4 bases and J lost 5; bases outside the gene matches: 0. This CDR3 contains 12 residues. The CDR3 is CASSSSGDTQYF. CDR3 sequence (DNA): TGTGCCAGCAGTTCTAGCGGAGATACGCAGTATTTT.

The chain's CDR3 is CASSYSSGTNTGELFF. The CDR3 DNA is TGTGCCAGCAGTTACTCGTCAGGGACGAACACCGGGGAGCTGTTTTTT. The chain combines TRBV6-5 with TRBJ2-2; tentative D call: TRBD1 (5 bases). CDR1 is MNHEY, CDR2 SVGAGI, per germline. The ends were cut back, 0 bases at V and 0 bases at J, with 8 bases in the middle. The CDR3 is 16 residues long.